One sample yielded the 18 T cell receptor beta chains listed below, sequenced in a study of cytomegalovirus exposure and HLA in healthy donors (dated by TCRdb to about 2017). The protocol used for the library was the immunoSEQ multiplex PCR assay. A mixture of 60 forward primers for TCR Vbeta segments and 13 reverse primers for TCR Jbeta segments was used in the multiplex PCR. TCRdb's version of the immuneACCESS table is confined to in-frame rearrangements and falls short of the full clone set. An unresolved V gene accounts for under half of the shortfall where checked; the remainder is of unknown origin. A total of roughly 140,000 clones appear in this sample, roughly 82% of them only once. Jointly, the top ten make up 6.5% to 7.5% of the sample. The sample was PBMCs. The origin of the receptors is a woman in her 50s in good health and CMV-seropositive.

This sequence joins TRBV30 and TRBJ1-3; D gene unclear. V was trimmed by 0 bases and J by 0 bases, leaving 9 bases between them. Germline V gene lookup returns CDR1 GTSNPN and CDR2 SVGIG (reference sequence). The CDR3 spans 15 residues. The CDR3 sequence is CAWSVGRNSGNTIYF. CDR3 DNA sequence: TGTGCCTGGAGTGTTGGCAGGAACTCTGGAAACACCATATATTTT.

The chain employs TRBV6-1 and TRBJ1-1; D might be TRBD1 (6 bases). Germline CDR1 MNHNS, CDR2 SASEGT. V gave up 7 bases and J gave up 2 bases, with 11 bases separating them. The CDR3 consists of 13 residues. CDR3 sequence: CASMDRKNTEAFF. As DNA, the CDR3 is TGTGCCAGCATGGACAGAAAAAACACTGAAGCTTTCTTT.

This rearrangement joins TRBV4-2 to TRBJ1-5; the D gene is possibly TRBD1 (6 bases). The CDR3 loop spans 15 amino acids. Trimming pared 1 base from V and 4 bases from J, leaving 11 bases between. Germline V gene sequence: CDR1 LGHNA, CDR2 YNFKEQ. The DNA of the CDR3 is TGTGCCAGCAGCCAAGTGGCACAGGGAAATCAGCCCCAGCATTTT. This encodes CASSQVAQGNQPQHF.

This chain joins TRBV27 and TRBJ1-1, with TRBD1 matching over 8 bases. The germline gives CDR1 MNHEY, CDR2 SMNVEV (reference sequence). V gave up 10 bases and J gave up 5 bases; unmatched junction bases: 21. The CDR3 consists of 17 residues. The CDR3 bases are TGTGCCACTACCCCTTTAGGACAGGGAGGAGGGAAAACTGAAGCTTTCTTT. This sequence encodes CATTPLGQGGGKTEAFF.

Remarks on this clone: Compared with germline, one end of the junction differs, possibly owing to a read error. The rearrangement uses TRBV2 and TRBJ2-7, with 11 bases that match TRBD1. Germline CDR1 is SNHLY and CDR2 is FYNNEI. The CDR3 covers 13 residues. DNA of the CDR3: TGTGCCGGCAGCTCCGGGACAGGGGGCGAGCAGTACTTC. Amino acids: CAGSSGTGGEQYF.

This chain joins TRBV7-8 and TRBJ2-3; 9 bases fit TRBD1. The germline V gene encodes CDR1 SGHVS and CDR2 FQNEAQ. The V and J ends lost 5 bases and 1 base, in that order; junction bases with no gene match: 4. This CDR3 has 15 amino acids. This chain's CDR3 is CASSPRTGGTDTQYF. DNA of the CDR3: TGTGCCAGCAGCCCCCGGACAGGGGGCACAGATACGCAGTATTTT. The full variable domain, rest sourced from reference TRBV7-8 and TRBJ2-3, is GAGVSQSPRYKVAKRGQDVALRCDPISGHVSLFWYQQALGQGPEFLTYFQNEAQLDKSGLPSDRFFAERPEGSVSTLKIQRTQQEDSAVYLCASSPRTGGTDTQYFGPGTRLTVL.

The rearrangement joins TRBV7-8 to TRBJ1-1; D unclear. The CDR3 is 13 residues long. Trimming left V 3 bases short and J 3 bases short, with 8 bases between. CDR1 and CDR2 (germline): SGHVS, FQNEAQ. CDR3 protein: CASSFHRDTEAFF. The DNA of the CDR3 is TGTGCCAGCAGCTTCCACCGGGACACTGAAGCTTTCTTT.

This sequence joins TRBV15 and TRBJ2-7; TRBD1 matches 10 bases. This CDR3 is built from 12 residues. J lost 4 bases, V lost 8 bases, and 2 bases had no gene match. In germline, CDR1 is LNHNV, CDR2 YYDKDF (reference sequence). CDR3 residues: CATGDRGYEQYF. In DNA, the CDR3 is TGTGCCACCGGGGACAGGGGATACGAGCAGTACTTC.

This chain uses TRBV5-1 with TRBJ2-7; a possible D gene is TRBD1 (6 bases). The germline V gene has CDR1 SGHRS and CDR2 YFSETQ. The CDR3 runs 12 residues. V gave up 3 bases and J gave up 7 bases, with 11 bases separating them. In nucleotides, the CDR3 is TGCGCCAGCAGCTCCAGGGGCGGGGAGCAGTACTTC. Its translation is CASSSRGGEQYF.

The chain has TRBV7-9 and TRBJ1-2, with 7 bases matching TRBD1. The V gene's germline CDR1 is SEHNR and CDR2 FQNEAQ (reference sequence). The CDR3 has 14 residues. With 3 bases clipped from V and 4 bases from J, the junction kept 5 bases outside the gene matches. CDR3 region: CASSFRDSIYGYTF. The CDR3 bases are TGTGCCAGCAGCTTCCGGGACAGCATCTATGGCTACACCTTC.

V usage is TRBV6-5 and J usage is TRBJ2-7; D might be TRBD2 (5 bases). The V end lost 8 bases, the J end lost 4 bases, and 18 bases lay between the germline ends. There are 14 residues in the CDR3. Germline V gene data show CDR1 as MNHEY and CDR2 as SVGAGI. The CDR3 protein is CASYSPGSTYEQYF. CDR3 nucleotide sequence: TGTGCCAGCTATTCCCCGGGGTCCACATACGAGCAGTACTTC.

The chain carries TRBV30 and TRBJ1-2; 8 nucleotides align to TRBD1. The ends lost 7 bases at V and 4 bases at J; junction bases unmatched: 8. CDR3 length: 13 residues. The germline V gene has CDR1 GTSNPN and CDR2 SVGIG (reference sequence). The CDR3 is CALAGGAGYGYTF. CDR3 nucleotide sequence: TGTGCCTTAGCAGGGGGCGCGGGCTATGGCTACACCTTC.

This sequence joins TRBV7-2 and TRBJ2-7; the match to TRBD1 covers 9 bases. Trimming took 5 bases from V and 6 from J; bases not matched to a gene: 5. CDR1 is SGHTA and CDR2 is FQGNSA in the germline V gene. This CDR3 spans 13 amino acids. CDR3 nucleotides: TGTGCCAGCAGCCGGACAGGGGAGCGCGAGCAGTACTTC. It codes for CASSRTGEREQYF.

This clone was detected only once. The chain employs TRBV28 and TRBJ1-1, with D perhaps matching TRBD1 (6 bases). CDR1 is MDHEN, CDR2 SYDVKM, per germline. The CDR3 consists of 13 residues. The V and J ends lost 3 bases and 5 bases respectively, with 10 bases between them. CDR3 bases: TGTGCCAGCAGTTTCAGGGGAAGTACTGAAGCTTTCTTT. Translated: CASSFRGSTEAFF.

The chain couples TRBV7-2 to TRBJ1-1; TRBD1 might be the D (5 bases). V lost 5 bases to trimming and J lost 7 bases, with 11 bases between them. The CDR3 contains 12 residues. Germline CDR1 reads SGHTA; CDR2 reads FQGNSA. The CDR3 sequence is CASSQWGVEAFF. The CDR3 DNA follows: TGTGCCAGCAGCCAGTGGGGGGTTGAAGCTTTCTTT.

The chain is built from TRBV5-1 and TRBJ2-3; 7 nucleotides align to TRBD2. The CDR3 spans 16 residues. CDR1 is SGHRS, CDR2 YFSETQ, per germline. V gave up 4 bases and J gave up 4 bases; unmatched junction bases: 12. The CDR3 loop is CASSPGLGIVADTQYF. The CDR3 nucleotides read TGCGCCAGCAGCCCTGGACTAGGTATCGTGGCAGATACGCAGTATTTT.

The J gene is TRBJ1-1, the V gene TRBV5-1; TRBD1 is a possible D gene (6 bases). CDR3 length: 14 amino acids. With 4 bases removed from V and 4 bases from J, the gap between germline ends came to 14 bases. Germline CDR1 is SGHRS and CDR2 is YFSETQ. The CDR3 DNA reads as TGCGCCAGCAGCGATACAGGGTCCATCACTGAAGCTTTCTTT. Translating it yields CASSDTGSITEAFF. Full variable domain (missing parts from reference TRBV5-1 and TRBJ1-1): KAGVTQTPRYLIKTRGQQVTLSCSPISGHRSVSWYQQTPGQGLQFLFEYFSETQRNKGNFPGRFSGRQFSNSRSEMNVSTLELGDSALYLCASSDTGSITEAFFGQGTRLTVV.

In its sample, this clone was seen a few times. CDR3 coding DNA: TGCGCCAGCAGCTTCGAGCTCATGAACACTGAAGCTTTCTTT. This gives the protein CASSFELMNTEAFF. The rearrangement joins TRBV5-1 to TRBJ1-1; unclear D gene. V was cut by 2 bases and J by 0 bases, with 8 bases left in between. The CDR3 totals 14 residues. Germline CDR1 and CDR2: SGHRS and YFSETQ. Looking up the rest from reference TRBV5-1 and TRBJ1-1 gives the full variable domain: KAGVTQTPRYLIKTRGQQVTLSCSPISGHRSVSWYQQTPGQGLQFLFEYFSETQRNKGNFPGRFSGRQFSNSRSEMNVSTLELGDSALYLCASSFELMNTEAFFGQGTRLTVV.